Shown below are 6 T cell receptor beta chains from a single sample sequenced in a study of shared clonotypes between healthy human individuals. Assay: immunoSEQ multiplex PCR; the TCRdb copy retains only in-frame clones and omits some. Counted here are around 2.1 million clones, about 92% occurring once; the ten biggest clones make up more than 1.5%. CD45RO-negative CD8 cells positively selected for CCR7 made up the naive population, which excluded terminally differentiated effector memory CD45RA+ cells. Sequenced material: naive CD8+ T cells from PBMCs. These receptors were obtained from a young man in good health. Some clones in this sample may be carry-over from other donors' samples.

The chain is built from TRBV7-2 and TRBJ2-1; TRBD2 matches at 11 bases. Germline values: CDR1 SGHTA, CDR2 FQGNSA. CDR3 length: 16 amino acids. With V trimmed by 3 bases and J by 10 bases, 11 bases remained unmatched. The CDR3 DNA sequence: TGTGCCAGCAGCTTCCTTAGCGGGAGGGCGATGAGCGAGCAGTTCTTC. It yields the protein CASSFLSGRAMSEQFF.

The chain carries TRBV27 and TRBJ1-5, with D possibly TRBD1 on 5 matching bases. Germline values: CDR1 MNHEY, CDR2 SMNVEV (reference sequence). CDR3 length: 11 residues. Trimming pared 5 bases from V and 11 bases from J, leaving 10 bases between. DNA for the CDR3: TGTGCCAGCAGTGCCGGGGGGTCCCAGCATTTT. Amino acid sequence: CASSAGGSQHF.

This clone was counted a single time. This chain joins TRBV7-9 and TRBJ1-4; TRBD1 agrees at 7 bases. Per the germline V gene, CDR1 is SEHNR and CDR2 is FQNEAQ (reference sequence). V lost 1 base to trimming and J lost 3 bases; unmatched junction nucleotides: 5. This CDR3 has 16 amino acids. In DNA form, the CDR3 reads TGTGCCAGCAGCTTAGAGGCCACAGGGGCTAATGAAAAACTGTTTTTT. It encodes CASSLEATGANEKLFF. The full variable domain, in which reference TRBV7-9 and TRBJ1-4 provide the parts outside the CDR3, is DTGVSQNPRHKITKRGQNVTFRCDPISEHNRLYWYRQTLGQGPEFLTYFQNEAQLEKSRLLSDRFSAERPKGSFSTLEIQRTEQGDSAMYLCASSLEATGANEKLFFGSGTQLSVL.

The chain uses TRBV9 and TRBJ2-7; tentative D call: TRBD2 (5 bases). This CDR3 is 16 amino acids long. The ends were cut back, 2 bases at V and 4 bases at J, with 19 bases in the middle. Germline V lookup: CDR1 SGDLS, CDR2 YYNGEE. The DNA of the CDR3 is TGTGCCAGCAGCGTCTACGGGATCCTGTTTGAATACGAGCAGTACTTC. Amino acid sequence: CASSVYGILFEYEQYF. The full variable domain, its missing parts supplied by reference TRBV9 and TRBJ2-7, is DSGVTQTPKHLITATGQRVTLRCSPRSGDLSVYWYQQSLDQGLQFLIQYYNGEERAKGNILERFSAQQFPDLHSELNLSSLELGDSALYFCASSVYGILFEYEQYFGPGTRLTVT.

This clone was observed a single time. This sequence joins TRBV27 and TRBJ2-7; a weak D match, TRBD1 (6 bases). V was clipped by 3 bases and J by 7 bases, with 13 bases between them. The CDR3 has 13 residues. Per the germline V gene, CDR1 is MNHEY and CDR2 is SMNVEV (reference sequence). DNA for the CDR3: TGTGCCAGCAGTTTCCTGGGGGCGGTTGAGCAGTACTTC. It encodes CASSFLGAVEQYF.

The V gene is TRBV4-2, the J gene TRBJ2-1, with 13 nucleotides matching TRBD2. Germline CDR1 and CDR2: LGHNA and YNFKEQ. The CDR3 spans 15 residues. With 2 bases clipped from V and 8 bases from J, the junction kept 3 bases outside the gene matches. The CDR3: CASSQRTSGSDEQFF. The CDR3 DNA reads as TGTGCCAGCAGCCAAAGGACTAGCGGGAGCGATGAGCAGTTCTTC.